These T cell receptor beta chains were read from a single sample in a study of technical replicates of blood from a handful of donors. Measured with immunoSEQ multiplex PCR; TCRdb has only the in-frame clones, and not every one. The data contain approximately 82,000 clones, around 94% of them singletons. The sample taken for sequencing was T cells isolated from PBMCs. The receptors stem from a human donor in good health. Each CDR3 is given with its conserved first and last residue. Fields, in order: J gene, clone size, D gene, V gene, CDR3 DNA, CDR3 protein. The D gene is left open where the match is weak. Part of the rows lack a size; the others show once, few, many or a class for expanded clones.

>TRBJ1-3|NA|NA|TRBV5-1
TGCGCCAGCAGCTCGGGAGGAAACACCATATATTTT
CASSSGGNTIYF
>TRBJ2-7|NA|TRBD2|TRBV13
TGTGCCAGCAGTTTTAGCGGGGGGCCCTTAAGGGAGCAGTACTTC
CASSFSGGPLREQYF
>TRBJ2-7|NA|NA|TRBV19
TGTGCCAGTAGTATGAGGTACGGGGGAAGCTCCTACGAGCAGTACTTC
CASSMRYGGSSYEQYF
>TRBJ1-3|NA|NA|TRBV29-1
TGCAGCGTTGAAGATCAGGGAAACACCATATATTTT
CSVEDQGNTIYF
>TRBJ2-3|once|TRBD2|TRBV7-9
TGTGCCAGCAGCCCGGGACTAGCGGGGGTCACAGATACGCAGTATTTT
CASSPGLAGVTDTQYF
>TRBJ2-1|NA|TRBD2|TRBV10-1
TGCGCCAGCAGCGGGACTAGCGGGAAGAGGAAAGCCTACAATGAGCAGTTCTTC
CASSGTSGKRKAYNEQFF
>TRBJ1-3|NA|NA|TRBV27
TGTGCCAGCAGTTTAAGTAGAGGAAACACCATATATTTT
CASSLSRGNTIYF
>TRBJ1-5|NA|NA|TRBV6-5
TGTGCCAGCAGTTCTGGCAGGGTGGATCAGCCCCAGCATTTT
CASSSGRVDQPQHF
>TRBJ2-2|NA|NA|TRBV7-6
TGTGCCACCTATGACCTGGCGGGGCGCGGGGAGCTGTTTTTT
CATYDLAGRGELFF
>TRBJ2-1|once|TRBD2|TRBV7-9
TGTGCCAGCAGCGGGACTAGCGGGAGATCCTACAATGAGCAGTTCTTC
CASSGTSGRSYNEQFF
>TRBJ2-3|few|NA|TRBV5-3
TGTGCCAGAAGCTTCAGAACGCCTAGCACAGATACGCAGTATTTT
CARSFRTPSTDTQYF
>TRBJ1-1|NA|TRBD1|TRBV7-9
TGTGCCAGCAGCTCACAGGGGGGACCTGAAGCTTTCTTT
CASSSQGGPEAFF
>TRBJ2-3|NA|NA|TRBV11-3
TGTGCCAGCAGCTTAGCACTAGGAGGGAACACAGATACGCAGTATTTT
CASSLALGGNTDTQYF
>TRBJ2-7|NA|NA|TRBV7-9
TGTGCCAGCAGCTTAGCGAAAAATAGCGCGCTCTCCTACGAGCAGTACTTC
CASSLAKNSALSYEQYF
>TRBJ1-5|NA|TRBD1|TRBV27
TGTGCCAGCAGTTTATCACAGGGGCAGCCCCAGCATTTT
CASSLSQGQPQHF
>TRBJ2-7|once|NA|TRBV11-2
TGTGCCAGCAGCTGGGAGTACCAGTGGGAGCAGTACTTC
CASSWEYQWEQYF
>TRBJ1-2|NA|TRBD1|TRBV30
TGTGCCTGGAGTGAATTGAGGGGACAGGCCTATGGCTACACCTTC
CAWSELRGQAYGYTF
>TRBJ2-1|NA|NA|TRBV11-3
TGTGCCAGCAGCTTACAGGGGGAGCAGTTCTTC
CASSLQGEQFF
>TRBJ1-1|NA|NA|TRBV28
TGTGCCAGCAGTTTATCCGGAGGGGCTGAAGCTTTCTTT
CASSLSGGAEAFF
>TRBJ2-7|once|NA|TRBV4-1
TGCGCCAGCAGCCAAGCAGAGGGCGGAGGAGACGAGCAGTACTTC
CASSQAEGGGDEQYF
>TRBJ2-7|few|NA|TRBV12-2
TGTGCAAGTCGCTTAGCGAGTTACGGGGGGACCTACGAGCAGTACTTC
CASRLASYGGTYEQYF
>TRBJ2-1|NA|NA|TRBV2
TGTGCCAGCAGTGACCAGCGCAAAACCTACAATGAGCAGTTCTTC
CASSDQRKTYNEQFF
>TRBJ2-7|NA|TRBD1|TRBV28
TGTGCCAGCAGTTCCCCCGGACAGGGGGCACGGGAGCAGTACTTC
CASSSPGQGAREQYF
>TRBJ2-1|NA|NA|TRBV28
TGTGCCGGAAGCGCGGACTTATACAATGAGCAGTTCTTC
CAGSADLYNEQFF
>TRBJ2-7|NA|TRBD2|TRBV9
TGTGCCAGCAGCGGGGGGACTAGCGGGGAGCCGAGGCAGTACTTC
CASSGGTSGEPRQYF
>TRBJ2-2|NA|NA|TRBV27
TGTGCCAGCAGTCATGGGACAACGAACACCGGGGAGCTGTTTTTT
CASSHGTTNTGELFF
>TRBJ1-6|NA|NA|TRBV6-5
TGTGCCAGCGGGGCAAAGGTTTCACCCCTCCACTTT
CASGAKVSPLHF
>TRBJ1-4|NA|TRBD1|TRBV6-1
TGTGCCATCCAGCCACAGGGGACTAATGAAAAACTGTTTTTT
CAIQPQGTNEKLFF
>TRBJ2-1|NA|NA|TRBV2
TGTGCCAGCAGTGGGCAGGGCAATCCCTACAATGAGCAGTTCTTC
CASSGQGNPYNEQFF
>TRBJ2-5|NA|NA|TRBV6-5
TGTGCCAGCAGTTACATCCAGGGCGCCGGGACCCAGTACTTC
CASSYIQGAGTQYF
>TRBJ2-5|NA|TRBD1|TRBV7-6
TGTGCCAGCAGCTTATCTAGGGGGCAAGGGGAGACCCAGTACTTC
CASSLSRGQGETQYF
>TRBJ2-2|NA|TRBD2|TRBV5-4
TGTGCCAGCAGTTCAATCGGACTAGCGTCGGACACCGGGGAGCTGTTTTTT
CASSSIGLASDTGELFF
>TRBJ2-7|NA|NA|TRBV5-1
TGCGCCAGCAGCTTGGAGCGGAGCTCCTACGAGCAGTACTTC
CASSLERSSYEQYF
>TRBJ1-2|NA|TRBD1|TRBV28
TGTGCCAGCGGTGGACAGGGACATGGCTACACCTTC
CASGGQGHGYTF
>TRBJ2-7|NA|TRBD1|TRBV6-6
TGTGCCAGCAGTCCGGACAGGGGGACTTCCTACGAGCAGTACTTC
CASSPDRGTSYEQYF
>TRBJ2-7|NA|NA|TRBV7-2
TGTGCCAGCAGCTCCCTTCGCAGCGGCACCTACGAGCAGTACTTC
CASSSLRSGTYEQYF
>TRBJ2-3|NA|TRBD2|TRBV18
TGTGCCAGCTCGCGTGGTAGCGGGAGCGCAGATACGCAGTATTTT
CASSRGSGSADTQYF
>TRBJ2-6|NA|TRBD1|TRBV5-1
TGCGCCAGCAGCTCCGGGACAGGCGACTCTGGGGCCAACGTCCTGACTTTC
CASSSGTGDSGANVLTF